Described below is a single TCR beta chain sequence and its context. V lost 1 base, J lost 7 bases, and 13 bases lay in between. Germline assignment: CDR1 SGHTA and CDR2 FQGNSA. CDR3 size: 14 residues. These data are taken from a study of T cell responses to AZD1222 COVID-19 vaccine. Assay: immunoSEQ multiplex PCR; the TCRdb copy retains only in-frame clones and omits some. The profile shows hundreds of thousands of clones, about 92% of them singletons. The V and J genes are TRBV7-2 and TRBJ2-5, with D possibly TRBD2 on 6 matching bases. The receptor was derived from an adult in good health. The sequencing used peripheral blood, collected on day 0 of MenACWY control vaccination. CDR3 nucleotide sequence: TGTGCCAGCAGCTTAGAGGGCGGGGCGGGGACCCAGTACTTC. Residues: CASSLEGGAGTQYF.